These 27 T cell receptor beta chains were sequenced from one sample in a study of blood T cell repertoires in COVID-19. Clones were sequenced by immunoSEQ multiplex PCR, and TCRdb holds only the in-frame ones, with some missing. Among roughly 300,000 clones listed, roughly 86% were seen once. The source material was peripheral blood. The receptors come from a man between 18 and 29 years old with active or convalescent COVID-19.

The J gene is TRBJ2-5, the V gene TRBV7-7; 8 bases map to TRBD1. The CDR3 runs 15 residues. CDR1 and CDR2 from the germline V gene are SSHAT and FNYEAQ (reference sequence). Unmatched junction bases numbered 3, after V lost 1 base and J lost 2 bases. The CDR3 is CASSLGRGLQETQYF. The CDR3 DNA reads TGTGCCAGCAGCTTAGGCAGGGGGCTACAAGAGACCCAGTACTTC. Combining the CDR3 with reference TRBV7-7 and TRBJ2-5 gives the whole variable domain GAGVSQSPRYKVTKRGQDVTLRCDPISSHATLYWYQQALGQGPEFLTYFNYEAQPDKSGLPSDRFSAERPEGSISTLTIQRTEQRDSAMYRCASSLGRGLQETQYFGPGTRLLVL.

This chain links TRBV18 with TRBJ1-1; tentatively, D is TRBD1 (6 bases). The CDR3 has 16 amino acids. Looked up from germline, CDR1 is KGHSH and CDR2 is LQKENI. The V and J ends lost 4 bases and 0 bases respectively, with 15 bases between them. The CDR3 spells CASSRGQNTMNTEAFF. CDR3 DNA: TGTGCCAGCTCACGCGGACAGAACACTATGAACACTGAAGCTTTCTTT.

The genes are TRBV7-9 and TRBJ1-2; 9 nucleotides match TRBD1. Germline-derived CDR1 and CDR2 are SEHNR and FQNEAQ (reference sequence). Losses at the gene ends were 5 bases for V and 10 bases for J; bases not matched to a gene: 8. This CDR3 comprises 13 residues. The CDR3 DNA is TGTGCCAGCAGCCCCGGGACAGGGACCCCCTACACCTTC. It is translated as CASSPGTGTPYTF.

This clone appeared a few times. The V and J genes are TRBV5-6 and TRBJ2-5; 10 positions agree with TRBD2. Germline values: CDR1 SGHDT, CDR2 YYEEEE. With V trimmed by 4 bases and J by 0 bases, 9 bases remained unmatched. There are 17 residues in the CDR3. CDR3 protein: CASSGQLAGDNQETQYF. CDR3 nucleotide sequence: TGTGCCAGCAGCGGCCAGCTAGCGGGGGACAACCAAGAGACCCAGTACTTC.

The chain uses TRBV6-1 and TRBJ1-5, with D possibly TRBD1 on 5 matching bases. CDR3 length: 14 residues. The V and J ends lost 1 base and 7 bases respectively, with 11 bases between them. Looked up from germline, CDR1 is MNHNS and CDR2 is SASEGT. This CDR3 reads CASSEGTWGQPQHF. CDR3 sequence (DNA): TGTGCCAGCAGTGAAGGGACGTGGGGCCAGCCCCAGCATTTT.

CDR3 protein: CASSQEQIGHGYTF. As DNA, the CDR3 is TGTGCCAGCAGCCAAGAACAGATAGGCCACGGCTACACCTTC. The J gene is TRBJ1-2, the V gene TRBV3-1 (or the pseudogene TRBV3-2); D remains ambiguous. V was trimmed by 0 bases and J by 8 bases, leaving 13 bases between them. Germline-derived CDR1 and CDR2 are LGHDT and YNNKEL (reference sequence). The CDR3 extends over 14 amino acids.

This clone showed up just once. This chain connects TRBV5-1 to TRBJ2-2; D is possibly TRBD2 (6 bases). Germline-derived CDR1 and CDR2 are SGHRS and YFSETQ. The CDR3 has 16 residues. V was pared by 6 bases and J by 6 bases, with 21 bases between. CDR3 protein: CASTRRADRFAGELFF. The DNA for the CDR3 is TGCGCCAGCACCCGGAGGGCGGATAGGTTCGCCGGGGAGCTGTTTTTT.

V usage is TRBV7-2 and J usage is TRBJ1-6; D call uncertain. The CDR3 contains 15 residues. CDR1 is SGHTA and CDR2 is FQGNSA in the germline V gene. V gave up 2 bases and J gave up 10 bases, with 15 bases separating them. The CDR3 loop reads CASSLTSSEGSPLHF. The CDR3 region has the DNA TGTGCCAGCAGCTTAACGTCGTCGGAGGGCTCACCCCTCCACTTT. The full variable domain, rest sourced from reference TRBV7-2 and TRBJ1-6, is GAGVSQSPSNKVTEKGKDVELRCDPISGHTALYWYRQSLGQGLEFLIYFQGNSAPDKSGLPSDRFSAERTGGSVSTLTIQRTQQEDSAVYLCASSLTSSEGSPLHFGNGTRLTVT.

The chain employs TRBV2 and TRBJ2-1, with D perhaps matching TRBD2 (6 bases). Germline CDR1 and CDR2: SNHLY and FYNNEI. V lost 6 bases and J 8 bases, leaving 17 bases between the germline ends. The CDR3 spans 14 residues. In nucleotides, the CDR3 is TGTGCCAGCAGGCCGGGACTGGGCGTAGATGAGCAGTTCTTC. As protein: CASRPGLGVDEQFF.

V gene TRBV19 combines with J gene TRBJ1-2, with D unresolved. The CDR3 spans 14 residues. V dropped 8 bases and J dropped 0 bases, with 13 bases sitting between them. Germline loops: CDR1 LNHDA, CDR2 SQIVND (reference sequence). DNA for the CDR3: TGTGCCAGTTATAGCGGGCGCACTAACTATGGCTACACCTTC. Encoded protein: CASYSGRTNYGYTF.

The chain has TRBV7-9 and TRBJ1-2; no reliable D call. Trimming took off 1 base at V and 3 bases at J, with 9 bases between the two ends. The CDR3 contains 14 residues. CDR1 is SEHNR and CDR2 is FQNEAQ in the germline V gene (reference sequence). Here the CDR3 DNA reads TGTGCCAGCAGCTTAGATTTGGCAGACTATGGCTACACCTTC. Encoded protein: CASSLDLADYGYTF. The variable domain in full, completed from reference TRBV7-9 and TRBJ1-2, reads DTGVSQNPRHKITKRGQNVTFRCDPISEHNRLYWYRQTLGQGPEFLTYFQNEAQLEKSRLLSDRFSAERPKGSFSTLEIQRTEQGDSAMYLCASSLDLADYGYTFGSGTRLTVV.

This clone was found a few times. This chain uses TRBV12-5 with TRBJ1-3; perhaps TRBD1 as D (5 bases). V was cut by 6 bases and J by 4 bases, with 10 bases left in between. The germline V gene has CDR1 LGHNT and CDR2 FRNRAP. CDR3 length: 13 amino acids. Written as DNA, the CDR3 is TGTGCTAGTGGGCCCAGGGTGGGAAACACCATATATTTT. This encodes CASGPRVGNTIYF.

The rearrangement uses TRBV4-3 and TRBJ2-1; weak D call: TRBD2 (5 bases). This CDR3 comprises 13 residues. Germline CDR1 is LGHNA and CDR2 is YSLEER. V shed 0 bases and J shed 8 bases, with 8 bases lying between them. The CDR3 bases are TGCGCCAGCAGCCAAGATGAGGGCCATGAGCAGTTCTTC. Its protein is CASSQDEGHEQFF.

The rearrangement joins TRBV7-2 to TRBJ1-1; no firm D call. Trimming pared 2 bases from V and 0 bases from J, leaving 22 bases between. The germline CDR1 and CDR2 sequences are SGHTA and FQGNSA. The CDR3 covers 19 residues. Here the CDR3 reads CASSLSSVSRFALNTEAFF. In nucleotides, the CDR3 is TGTGCCAGCAGCTTAAGTTCGGTGTCCAGGTTCGCCTTGAACACTGAAGCTTTCTTT.

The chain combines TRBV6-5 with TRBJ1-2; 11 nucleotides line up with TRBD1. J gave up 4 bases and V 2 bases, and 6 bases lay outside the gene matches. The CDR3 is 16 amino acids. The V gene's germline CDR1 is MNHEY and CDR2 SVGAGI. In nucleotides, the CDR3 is TGTGCCAGCAGTTACGGGACAGGGGGGTCGAGCTATGGCTACACCTTC. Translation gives CASSYGTGGSSYGYTF.

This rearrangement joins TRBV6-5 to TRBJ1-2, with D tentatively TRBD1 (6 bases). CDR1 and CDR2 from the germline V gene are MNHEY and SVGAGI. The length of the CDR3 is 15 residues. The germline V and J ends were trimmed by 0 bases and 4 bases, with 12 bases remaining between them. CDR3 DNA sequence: TGTGCCAGCAGTTACTCGATGGGCAGGGGCTATGGCTACACCTTC. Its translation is CASSYSMGRGYGYTF.

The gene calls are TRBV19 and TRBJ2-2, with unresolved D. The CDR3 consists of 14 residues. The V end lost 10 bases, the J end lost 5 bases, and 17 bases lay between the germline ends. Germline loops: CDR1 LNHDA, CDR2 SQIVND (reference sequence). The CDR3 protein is CATQLHDKTGELFF. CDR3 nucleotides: TGTGCCACCCAATTACATGATAAAACCGGGGAGCTGTTTTTT.

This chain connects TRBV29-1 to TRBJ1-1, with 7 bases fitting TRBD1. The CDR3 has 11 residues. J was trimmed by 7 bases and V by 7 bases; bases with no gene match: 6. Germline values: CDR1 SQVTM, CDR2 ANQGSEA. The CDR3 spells CSAPGTVEAFF. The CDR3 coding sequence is TGCAGCGCCCCCGGGACAGTTGAAGCTTTCTTT. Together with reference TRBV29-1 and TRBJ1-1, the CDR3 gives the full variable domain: SAVISQKPSRDICQRGTSLTIQCQVDSQVTMMFWYRQQPGQSLTLIATANQGSEATYESGFVIDKFPISRPNLTFSTLTVSNMSPEDSSIYLCSAPGTVEAFFGQGTRLTVV.

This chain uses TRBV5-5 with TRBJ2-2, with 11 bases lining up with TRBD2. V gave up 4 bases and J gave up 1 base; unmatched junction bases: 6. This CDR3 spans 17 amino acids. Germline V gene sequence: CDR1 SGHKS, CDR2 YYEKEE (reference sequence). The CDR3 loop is CASSPPLAGGNTGELFF. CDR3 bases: TGTGCCAGCAGCCCGCCCCTAGCGGGGGGGAACACCGGGGAGCTGTTTTTT.

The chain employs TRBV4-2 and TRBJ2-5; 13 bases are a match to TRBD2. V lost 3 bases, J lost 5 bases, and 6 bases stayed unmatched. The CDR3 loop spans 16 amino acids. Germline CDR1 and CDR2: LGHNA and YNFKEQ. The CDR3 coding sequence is TGTGCCAGCAGCCAGGGGACTAGCGGGGATCCGGAGACCCAGTACTTC. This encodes CASSQGTSGDPETQYF.

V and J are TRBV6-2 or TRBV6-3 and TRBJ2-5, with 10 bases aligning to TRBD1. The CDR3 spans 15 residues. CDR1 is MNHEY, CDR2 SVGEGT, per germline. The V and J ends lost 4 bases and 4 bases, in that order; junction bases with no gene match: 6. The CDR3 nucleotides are TGTGCCAGCAGTTTGGGGACAGGGGCGGGAGAGACCCAGTACTTC. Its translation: CASSLGTGAGETQYF.

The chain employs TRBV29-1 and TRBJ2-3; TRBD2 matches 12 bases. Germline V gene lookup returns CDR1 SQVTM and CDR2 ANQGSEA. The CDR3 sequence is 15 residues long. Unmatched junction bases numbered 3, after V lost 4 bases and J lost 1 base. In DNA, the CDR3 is TGCAGCGTTGGGACTAGCGGGGCCCGCACAGATACGCAGTATTTT. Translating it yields CSVGTSGARTDTQYF.

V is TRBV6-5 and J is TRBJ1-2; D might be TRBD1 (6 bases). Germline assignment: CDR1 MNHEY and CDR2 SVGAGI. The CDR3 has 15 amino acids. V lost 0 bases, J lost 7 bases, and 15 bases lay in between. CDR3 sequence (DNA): TGTGCCAGCAGTTACTCGAAGGGACAAAGGAGTGGCTACACCTTC. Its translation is CASSYSKGQRSGYTF.

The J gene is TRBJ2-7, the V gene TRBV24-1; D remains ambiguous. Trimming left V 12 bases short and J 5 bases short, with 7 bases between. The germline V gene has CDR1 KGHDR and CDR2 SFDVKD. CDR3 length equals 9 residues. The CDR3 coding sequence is TGTGCCGCTACGGACGAGCAGTACTTC. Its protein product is CAATDEQYF.

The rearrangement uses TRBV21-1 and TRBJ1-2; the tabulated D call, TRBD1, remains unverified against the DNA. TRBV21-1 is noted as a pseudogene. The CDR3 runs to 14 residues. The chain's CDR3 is CASSGSGGIYGYTF. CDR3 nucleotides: TGTGCCAGCAGCGGGTCAGGGGGGATCTATGGCTACACCTTC.

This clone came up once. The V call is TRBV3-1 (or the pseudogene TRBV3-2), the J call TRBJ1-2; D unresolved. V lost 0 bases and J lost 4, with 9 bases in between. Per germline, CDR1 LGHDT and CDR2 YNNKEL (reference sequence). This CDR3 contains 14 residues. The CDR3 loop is CASSQDLARYGYTF. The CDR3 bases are TGTGCCAGCAGCCAAGACTTAGCCCGCTATGGCTACACCTTC.

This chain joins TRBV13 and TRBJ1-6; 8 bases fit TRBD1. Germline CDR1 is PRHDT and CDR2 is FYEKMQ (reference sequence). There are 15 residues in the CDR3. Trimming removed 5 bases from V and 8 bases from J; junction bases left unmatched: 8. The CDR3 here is CASSELGRGHSPLHF. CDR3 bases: TGTGCCAGCAGCGAGCTCGGCAGGGGGCATTCACCCCTCCACTTT.